This is a list of T cell receptor beta chains from one sample in a study of OX40 agonist ivuxolimab in advanced cancers. TCRdb keeps only in-frame clones here, not all; method: immunoSEQ multiplex PCR. The sample has over 25,000 clones, approximately 78% seen once. The input for sequencing was CD4+ or CD8+ T cells sorted from blood, taken in a trial of the OX40 agonist ivuxolimab. Every receptor here comes from an adult with an advanced solid tumor such as melanoma, head and neck, liver or kidney cancer. Both conserved end residues are part of each CDR3. The D gene is left open where the match is weak. Clone size, where shown, is once, few, many, or a class for clones that have expanded.

V gene	J gene	D gene	clone size	CDR3 DNA	CDR3 protein
TRBV10-2	TRBJ2-1	.	.	TGCGCCAGCAGTGAGTTTAGTTCCTACAATGAGCAGTTCTTC	CASSEFSSYNEQFF
TRBV27	TRBJ2-7	.	.	TGTGCCAGCAATGACGGGGCAGGGGGGAACGAGCAGTACTTC	CASNDGAGGNEQYF
TRBV30	TRBJ1-6	.	.	TGTGCCTGGAGTGTACTGGGGCGGACAAATTCACCCCTCCACTTT	CAWSVLGRTNSPLHF
TRBV29-1	TRBJ2-1	.	.	TGCAGCGTTGAAGAGGAACTGGGTGAGCAGTTCTTC	CSVEEELGEQFF
TRBV7-2	TRBJ1-1	.	few	TGTGCCAGCAGCTTAGAATGGGAGGACACTGAAGCTTTCTTT	CASSLEWEDTEAFF
TRBV4-1	TRBJ2-1	.	.	TGCGCCAGCAGCCAAGGGCCAGGGAATGAGCAGTTCTTC	CASSQGPGNEQFF
TRBV5-1	TRBJ2-1	.	.	TGCGCCAGCAGCTTGGGAGTCTTTGGAGGAGGCGGTGAGCAGTTCTTC	CASSLGVFGGGGEQFF
TRBV28	TRBJ2-2	.	.	TGTGCCAGCAGTTCCAACGGGGAGCTGTTTTTT	CASSSNGELFF
TRBV7-3	TRBJ1-1	.	.	TGTGCCAGCAGCCAAGGGGGGTTCACTGAAGCTTTCTTT	CASSQGGFTEAFF
TRBV4-1	TRBJ1-2	TRBD1	.	TGCGCCAGCAGCCAAGATAGTAGGGACAGGTACTATGGCTACACCTTC	CASSQDSRDRYYGYTF
TRBV6-6	TRBJ1-5	.	once	TGTGCCAGCAGACTCACCACAGGAGGAAATCAGCCCCAGCATTTT	CASRLTTGGNQPQHF
TRBV5-1	TRBJ1-1	.	.	TGCGCCAGCAGGCGGACCCTTCTTGCTTTCTTT	CASRRTLLAFF
TRBV29-1	TRBJ1-2	.	.	TGCAGCGTTGAAACGGTAGCCAGGGGTTACGGCTACACCTTC	CSVETVARGYGYTF
TRBV13	TRBJ2-7	.	.	TGTGCCAGCAGCCCCGGAGGAGCGGGCCTCTACGAGCAGTACTTC	CASSPGGAGLYEQYF
TRBV28	TRBJ2-5	.	.	TGTGCCAGCAGTCCATACCCTTGGGCAGGGCGAGTTCAAGAGACCCAGTACTTC	CASSPYPWAGRVQETQYF
TRBV30	TRBJ2-1	.	.	TGTGCCTGGAGGTCTCGGGGCTACAATGAGCAGTTCTTC	CAWRSRGYNEQFF
TRBV27	TRBJ1-6	.	.	TGTGCCAGCAGTCCCGACGGGGATTATGGGTCACCCCTCCACTTT	CASSPDGDYGSPLHF
TRBV7-9	TRBJ1-2	.	.	TGTGCCAGCAGCTTACCGTCGCAGGGTGACTATGGCTACACCTTC	CASSLPSQGDYGYTF
TRBV18	TRBJ2-7	.	medium-sized	TGTGCCAGCTCACCACCGAACAGCCACGAGCAGTACTTC	CASSPPNSHEQYF
TRBV7-2	TRBJ2-1	.	.	TGTGCCAGCAGCTTAGCCAGGACCTCCTACAATGAGCAGTTCTTC	CASSLARTSYNEQFF
TRBV15	TRBJ2-7	.	.	TGTGCCACCAGCAGAGCCCAAAACGAGCAGTACTTC	CATSRAQNEQYF
TRBV18	TRBJ2-1	.	.	TGTGCCAGCTCACCACCAGGGGCTAGGGGAGATGAGCAGTTCTTC	CASSPPGARGDEQFF
TRBV27	TRBJ2-7	TRBD1	.	TGTGCCAGCAGTTTGACAGGGGGGTCCTACGAGCAGTACTTC	CASSLTGGSYEQYF
TRBV19	TRBJ1-5	TRBD1	.	TGTGCCAGGAGTCCTGGGACAGGGGACAATCAGCCCCAGCATTTT	CARSPGTGDNQPQHF
TRBV10-1	TRBJ2-7	TRBD1	.	TGCGCCAGCAGTCCAGGGTGGGACAGGCGCTACGAGCAGTACTTC	CASSPGWDRRYEQYF
TRBV2	TRBJ2-6	.	.	TGTGCCAGCAGATTAAAAGGAAGCTCTGGGGCCAACGTCCTGACTTTC	CASRLKGSSGANVLTF
TRBV4-3	TRBJ1-1	.	.	TGCGCCAGCAGCCAAGACGGATACAGAGAAGCTTTCTTT	CASSQDGYREAFF
TRBV27	TRBJ1-1	.	.	TGTGCCAGCAGTTTACAGGGTGAGGACACTGAAGCTTTCTTT	CASSLQGEDTEAFF
TRBV7-2	TRBJ2-7	.	.	TGTGCCAGCAGCAAGTGGGGGCAAATTACCTACGAGCAGTACTTC	CASSKWGQITYEQYF
TRBV6-5	TRBJ1-3	.	.	TGTGCCAGCAGATTCAGGGGCGCTGGAAACACCATATATTTT	CASRFRGAGNTIYF
TRBV19	TRBJ2-3	TRBD2	.	TGTGCCACCGGGGGGTGGGATACGCAGTATTTT	CATGGWDTQYF
TRBV27	TRBJ1-2	.	.	TGTGCCAGCAGTTTGGGTTGGGGCTACACCTTC	CASSLGWGYTF
TRBV2	TRBJ2-2	TRBD2	once	TGTGCCAGCAGAGATGGGACTAGCGGGAGGGCGAACACCGGGGAGCTGTTTTTT	CASRDGTSGRANTGELFF
TRBV4-2	TRBJ1-2	.	.	TGTGCCAGCAGCCAAGGACAGAGCTATGGCTACACCTTC	CASSQGQSYGYTF
TRBV7-3	TRBJ1-5	.	.	TGTGCCAGCAGCTCCTCCGCAGGGGTAAGCAATCAGCCCCAGCATTTT	CASSSSAGVSNQPQHF